This TCR beta chain appears in the sequencing data of a study of cytomegalovirus exposure and HLA in healthy donors. As for this clone: The antigen remains unidentified.

PCR was performed using 60 Vbeta and 13 Jbeta primers. Sequenced by immunoSEQ multiplex PCR; TCRdb stores in-frame clones only, minus some. The table has 150,000 to 200,000 clones, about four fifths seen once. Study-level findings and limits: V- and J-gene trimming of TCR beta was linked (in a later analysis) to a missense DCLRE1C variant. Associated with cytomegalovirus, according to the listing, were 150 to 200 TCR beta chains. The authors assumed roughly uniform sequencing depth across donors for presence/absence analyses.

With 2 bases removed from V and 2 bases from J, the gap between germline ends came to 15 bases. This CDR3 has 16 residues. Germline loops: CDR1 MNHEY, CDR2 SVGAGI. Sequencing input: PBMCs. The V call is TRBV6-5, the J call TRBJ1-1; D remains unclear. The sequence came from a woman between 25 and 40 years old in good health and CMV-seropositive. The CDR3 region has the DNA TGTGCCAGCAGTTACACCCTGACCCTAGGAAACACTGAAGCTTTCTTT. This encodes CASSYTLTLGNTEAFF.